This T cell receptor beta chain was found in a study of Graves' ophthalmopathy and Graves' hyperthyroidism. Study summary: No progression to ophthalmopathy over 18 months defined stable hyperthyroidism. Findings of the study overall: Between ophthalmopathy and stable hyperthyroidism, a 13-signature model drew a separation with roughly 88% sensitivity and around 80% specificity.

Included hyperthyroidism patients were aged 18 to 65 and newly diagnosed (under 2 months' duration). Amplifying from RNA transcripts, the study obtained TCR beta CDR3 regions. HTBI-primed first-round RT-PCR preceded second-round multiplex PCR. MiXCR, run by TCRdb on the multiplex PCR reads, gives a single entry per CDR3 protein. This sample yields over a million distinct CDR3 sequences, of which about 38% are seen a single time; more than 9.5% belongs to the top ten. Germline CDR1 and CDR2: SQVTM and ANQGSEA. Trimming took 4 bases from V and 2 from J, leaving 8 bases between them. The CDR3 sequence is 12 residues long. Ten or more counts support this clonotype. Its antigen remains unidentified.

The genes are TRBV29-1 and TRBJ1-2; D is uncertain. Material: peripheral blood or thyroid tissue (not recorded which). The clonotype comes from an adult man with Graves' hyperthyroidism. The chain's CDR3 is CSVVESNYGYTF. Written as DNA, the CDR3 is TGCAGCGTTGTTGAAAGCAACTATGGCTACACCTTC.